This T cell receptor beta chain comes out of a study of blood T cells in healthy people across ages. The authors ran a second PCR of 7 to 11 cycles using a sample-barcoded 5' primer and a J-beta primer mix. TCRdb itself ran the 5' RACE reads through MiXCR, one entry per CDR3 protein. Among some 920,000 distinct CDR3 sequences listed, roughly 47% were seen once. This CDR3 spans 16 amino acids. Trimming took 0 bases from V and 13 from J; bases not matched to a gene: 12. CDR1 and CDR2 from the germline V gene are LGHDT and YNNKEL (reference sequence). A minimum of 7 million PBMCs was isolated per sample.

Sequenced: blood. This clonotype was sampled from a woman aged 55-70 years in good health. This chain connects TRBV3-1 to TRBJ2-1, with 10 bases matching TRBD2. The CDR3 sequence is CASSQDFRSSGSGQFF. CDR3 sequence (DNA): TGTGCCAGCAGCCAAGATTTCCGGTCTAGCGGGAGTGGACAGTTCTTC.